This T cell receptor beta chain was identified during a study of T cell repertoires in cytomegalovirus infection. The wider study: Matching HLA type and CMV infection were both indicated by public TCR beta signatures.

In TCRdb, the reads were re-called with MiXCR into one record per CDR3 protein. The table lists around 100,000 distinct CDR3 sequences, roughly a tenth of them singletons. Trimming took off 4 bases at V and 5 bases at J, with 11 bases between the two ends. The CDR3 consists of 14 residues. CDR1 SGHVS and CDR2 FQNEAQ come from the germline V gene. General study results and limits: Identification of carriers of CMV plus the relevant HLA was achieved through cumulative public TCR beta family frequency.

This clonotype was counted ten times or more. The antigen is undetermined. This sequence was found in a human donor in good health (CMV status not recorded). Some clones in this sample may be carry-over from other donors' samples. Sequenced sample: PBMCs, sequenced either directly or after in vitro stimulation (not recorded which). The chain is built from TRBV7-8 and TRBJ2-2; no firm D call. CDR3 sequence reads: CASSSFDLTGELFF. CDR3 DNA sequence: TGTGCCAGCAGCTCCTTTGATCTAACCGGGGAGCTGTTTTTT.